These 17 T cell receptor beta chains were sequenced from one sample in a study of T cell repertoires in cytomegalovirus infection. TCRdb ran MiXCR on the reads and lists one entry per CDR3 protein. The table records just under 550,000 distinct CDR3 sequences, approximately 26% of them present only once. Sequencing was done on a sample of PBMCs. These receptor sequences come from a human donor in good health (CMV status not recorded). Some clones in this sample may be carry-over from other donors' samples.

The V and J genes are TRBV27 and TRBJ2-7, with TRBD2 matching over 8 bases. Germline V gives CDR1 MNHEY, CDR2 SMNVEV (reference sequence). CDR3 length: 17 residues. V shed 5 bases and J 7 bases; nucleotides not matched to a gene: 19. The CDR3 reads CASSTTNRRGGPGEQYV. The CDR3 nucleotides are TGTGCCAGCAGTACGACAAACCGCCGGGGGGGCCCTGGAGAGCAGTACGTC.

In this sample, this clonotype turned up a few times. J is TRBJ2-1 and V is TRBV5-6; D possibly corresponds to TRBD1 (5 bases). CDR3 length: 16 amino acids. CDR1 and CDR2 (germline): SGHDT, YYEEEE. The germline V and J ends were trimmed by 4 bases and 9 bases, with 23 bases remaining between them. The CDR3 spells CASSTTGAQRGVEQFF. CDR3 nucleotides: TGTGCCAGCAGCACTACTGGGGCGCAGCGCGGAGTTGAGCAGTTCTTC.

This chain connects TRBV11-2 to TRBJ2-7; D tentatively fits TRBD1 or TRBD2 (5 bases each). With 5 bases removed from V and 1 base from J, the gap between germline ends came to 18 bases. The CDR3 runs 16 residues. Germline CDR1 and CDR2: SGHAT and FQNNGV. CDR3 residues: CASSLQRNGASYEQYV. CDR3 nucleotide sequence: TGTGCCAGCAGCCTACAACGGAACGGGGCGTCCTACGAGCAGTACGTC.

The chain carries TRBV30 and TRBJ2-4; 10 bases are a match to TRBD2. There are 18 residues in the CDR3. V was pared by 0 bases and J by 1 base, with 9 bases of the junction left unmatched. CDR1 and CDR2 (germline): GTSNPN, SVGIG (reference sequence). The CDR3 here is CAWSVFASGSWAKNIQYF. The CDR3 DNA reads as TGTGCCTGGAGTGTATTTGCTAGCGGGAGTTGGGCCAAAAACATTCAGTACTTC.

The CDR3 bases are TGTGCCAGCAGTCCCGTCGACAGGGGCAACGGAAAACTGTTTTTT. It specifies CASSPVDRGNGKLFF. The chain employs TRBV6-2 or TRBV6-3 and TRBJ1-4; 8 bases map to TRBD1. The V and J ends lost 5 bases and 10 bases, in that order; junction bases with no gene match: 12. Germline V gene sequence: CDR1 MNHEY, CDR2 SVGEGT. The CDR3 totals 15 residues.

A few counts support this clonotype. The CDR3 bases are TGTGCCAGCAGCCGCAGCGGGGGACAGGGTTCGGAAAAACTGTTTTTT. Protein sequence: CASSRSGGQGSEKLFF. The chain employs TRBV7-2 and TRBJ1-4; 9 positions agree with TRBD1. Per the germline V gene, CDR1 is SGHTA and CDR2 is FQGNSA. This CDR3 has 16 amino acids. The V segment lost 5 bases and the J segment 8 bases; nucleotides outside the gene matches: 12.

This clonotype has just a few counts. V is TRBV25-1 and J is TRBJ2-1; unclear D gene. V dropped 0 bases and J dropped 10 bases, with 19 bases sitting between them. Germline CDR1 MGHDK, CDR2 SYGVNS. This CDR3 has 16 amino acids. CDR3 DNA sequence: TGTGCCAGCAGTGAATATGTAGAGTACCGCTCAAGAGAGCAGTTCTTC. Its translation is CASSEYVEYRSREQFF.

This clonotype was found a few times. The V call is TRBV28, the J call TRBJ1-4, with a tentative D call TRBD1 (5 bases). The germline V gene encodes CDR1 MDHEN and CDR2 SYDVKM. This CDR3 has 13 residues. V was shortened by 6 bases and J by 10 bases, with 15 bases between the two germline ends. The CDR3 loop is CASSLPAQGKLFF. In nucleotides, the CDR3 is TGTGCCAGCAGCCTACCCGCCCAGGGAAAACTGTTTTTT.

The rearrangement links TRBV4-1 to TRBJ2-1; TRBD2 agrees at 7 bases. Germline CDR1 MGHRA, CDR2 YSYEKL. The CDR3 extends over 16 amino acids. With 0 bases clipped from V and 2 bases from J, the junction kept 4 bases outside the gene matches. The CDR3 nucleotides are TGCGCCAGCAGCCAAGAGGGGGGGGGTCCCTACAATGAGCAGTTCTTC. This encodes CASSQEGGGPYNEQFF.

As regards this clonotype: The junction departs from the called germline gene at one end, perhaps through a read error. The chain recombines TRBV7-8 with TRBJ2-7; TRBD1 aligns across 7 bases. The CDR3 spans 18 residues. The germline V gene encodes CDR1 SGHVS and CDR2 FQNEAQ. Written as DNA, the CDR3 is TGTGCCGGCAGCTTACCAGAATTGACAGGGCTCGTTGGGGACGAGCAGTACTTC. It yields the protein CAGSLPELTGLVGDEQYF.

V gene TRBV7-9 combines with J gene TRBJ2-5, with 11 bases aligning to TRBD1. The CDR3 is made up of 16 amino acids. V was clipped by 8 bases and J by 1 base; unmatched bases: 9. In germline, CDR1 is SEHNR, CDR2 FQNEAQ (reference sequence). DNA of the CDR3: TGTGCCAGCGGTTCTGGGGACAGGGGGTTCCAAGAGACCCAGTACTTC. The encoded protein is CASGSGDRGFQETQYF.

The rearrangement links TRBV4-1 to TRBJ2-1; TRBD2 is a possible D gene (5 bases). This CDR3 spans 16 amino acids. V was clipped by 1 base and J by 0 bases, with 10 bases between them. Germline CDR1 and CDR2: MGHRA and YSYEKL. CDR3 in DNA: TGCGCCAGCAGCCAAGTACCAGCGGACTCCTACAATGAGCAGTTCTTC. Its protein product is CASSQVPADSYNEQFF.

The chain recombines TRBV29-1 with TRBJ2-2; no firm D call. Trimming removed 6 bases from V and 7 bases from J, with 9 bases in between. CDR3 length equals 11 residues. Germline CDR1 reads SQVTM; CDR2 reads ANQGSEA. As DNA, the CDR3 is TGCAGCGTCGCTTTTGACGGGGAGCTGTTTTTT. Its translation: CSVAFDGELFF.

This clonotype was seen repeatedly, ten times or more. The chain couples TRBV28 to TRBJ2-7; 13 nucleotides agree with TRBD2. Germline assignment: CDR1 MDHEN and CDR2 SYDVKM. The CDR3 runs 17 residues. J lost 2 bases, V lost 5 bases, and 9 bases had no gene match. The CDR3 sequence: CASSIPRTSGGPYEQYF. As DNA, the CDR3 is TGTGCCAGCAGTATCCCAAGGACTAGCGGGGGACCCTACGAGCAGTACTTC. Looking up the rest from reference TRBV28 and TRBJ2-7 gives the full variable domain: DVKVTQSSRYLVKRTGEKVFLECVQDMDHENMFWYRQDPGLGLRLIYFSYDVKMKEKGDIPEGYSVSREKKERFSLILESASTNQTSMYLCASSIPRTSGGPYEQYFGPGTRLTVT.

This sequence joins TRBV5-1 and TRBJ1-4; a weak D match, TRBD1 (6 bases). Trimming stripped 4 bases from V and 7 bases from J, with 17 bases between. This CDR3 comprises 15 residues. Germline V CDR1 and CDR2: SGHRS, YFSETQ. The CDR3 DNA sequence: TGCGCCAGCAGCCATAGGTCCGGGGGCCCTGAAAAACTGTTTTTT. Translating gives CASSHRSGGPEKLFF. Using reference TRBV5-1 and TRBJ1-4 for the parts outside the CDR3, the full variable domain is KAGVTQTPRYLIKTRGQQVTLSCSPISGHRSVSWYQQTPGQGLQFLFEYFSETQRNKGNFPGRFSGRQFSNSRSEMNVSTLELGDSALYLCASSHRSGGPEKLFFGSGTQLSVL.

This clonotype was counted at least ten times. The rearrangement links TRBV7-2 to TRBJ2-3; 8 nucleotides match TRBD1. Germline V gives CDR1 SGHTA, CDR2 FQGNSA. The V gene end was trimmed by 3 bases and the J gene end by 1 base; junction bases not matched to a gene: 3. The CDR3 has 15 residues. For the CDR3, the DNA is TGTGCCAGCAGCTTCGGACAGGGCGGCACAGATACGCAGTATTTT. Translating gives CASSFGQGGTDTQYF.

This chain links TRBV14 with TRBJ2-1; D ambiguous. There are 14 residues in the CDR3. Germline lookup yields CDR1 SGHDN and CDR2 FVKESK. The V and J ends lost 4 bases and 0 bases respectively, with 7 bases between them. CDR3 nucleotides: TGTGCCAGCAGCCCCGCAAACTCCTACAATGAGCAGTTCTTC. Translating gives CASSPANSYNEQFF. The whole variable domain, filled in from reference TRBV14 and TRBJ2-1, reads EAGVTQFPSHSVIEKGQTVTLRCDPISGHDNLYWYRRVMGKEIKFLLHFVKESKQDESGMPNNRFLAERTGGTYSTLKVQPAELEDSGVYFCASSPANSYNEQFFGPGTRLTVL.